This T cell receptor (beta chain) was sequenced in a study of blood T cell repertoires in COVID-19. Across the whole study: COVID-19 samples, acute and convalescent, were from the United States, Italy and Spain. The analysed material was cDNA or gDNA that came from T cells, B-cell-depleted T cells, or PBMCs.

Germline V gene sequence: CDR1 MNHEY, CDR2 SVGAGI. This CDR3 spans 14 amino acids. The V and J ends lost 6 bases and 0 bases, in that order; junction bases with no gene match: 3. Per the original data handling: Nucleated cell counts were estimated from reference gene primer amplification. Using immunoSEQ multiplex PCR, the repertoire was profiled, and TCRdb retains in-frame clones only, with some absent. V and J calls and clone size are as listed in that table; D and trimming were resolved from the DNA. The sample records approximately 150,000 clones, over 70% being singletons. Sequencing was carried out using peripheral blood. V and J are TRBV6-5 and TRBJ1-1; 8 nucleotides agree with TRBD1. The source is a woman in her seventies who had recovered from COVID-19. In DNA form, the CDR3 reads TGTGCCAGCAGGAAGACAGGGGTGAACACTGAAGCTTTCTTT. It codes for CASRKTGVNTEAFF.